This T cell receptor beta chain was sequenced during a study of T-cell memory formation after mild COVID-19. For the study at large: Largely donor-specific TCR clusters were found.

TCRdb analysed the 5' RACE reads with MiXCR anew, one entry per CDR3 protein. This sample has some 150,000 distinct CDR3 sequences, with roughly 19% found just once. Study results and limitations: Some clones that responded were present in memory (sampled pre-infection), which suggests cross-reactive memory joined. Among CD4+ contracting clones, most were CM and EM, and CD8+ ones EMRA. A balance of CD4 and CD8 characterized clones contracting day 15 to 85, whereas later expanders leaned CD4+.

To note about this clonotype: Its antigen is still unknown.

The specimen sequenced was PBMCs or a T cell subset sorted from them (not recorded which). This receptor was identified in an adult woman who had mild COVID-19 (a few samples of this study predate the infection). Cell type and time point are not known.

CDR3 residues: CSTTPGTSSRGETQYF. The CDR3 nucleotides read TGCAGTACAACCCCCGGGACTAGCAGCCGGGGGGAGACCCAGTACTTC. V gene TRBV20-1 combines with J gene TRBJ2-5; 9 nucleotides line up with TRBD2. This CDR3 spans 16 amino acids. The junction had 18 bases not matched to a gene; V was cut back by 8 bases and J by 5 bases. Germline V CDR1 and CDR2: DFQATT, SNEGSKA (reference sequence).